The clone carrying this T cell receptor (beta chain) is a singleton in its sample. The junction shows a germline mismatch at one end, possibly a read error. CDR3 length: 12 residues. The germline CDR1 and CDR2 sequences are SGHAT and FQNNGV. The entry originates in a study of control samples from healthy donors and cancer patients. Libraries were prepared by immunoSEQ multiplex PCR; TCRdb keeps only in-frame clonotypes and omits some of them. The sample holds about 180,000 clones, about 92% seen once. Sequenced sample: blood. This rearrangement joins TRBV11-2 to TRBJ1-6, with D uncertain. This receptor was obtained from a man aged 25 to 45 in good health. CDR3 sequence: CASSPQYSPLHF. CDR3 bases: TGTGCCAGCAGCCCCCAGTATTCGCCCCTCCACTTT.